This T cell receptor beta chain is from a study of T cell responses to AZD1222 COVID-19 vaccine. TCRdb keeps only in-frame clones here, not all; method: immunoSEQ multiplex PCR. The sample lists roughly 120,000 clones; around nine tenths were seen once. The sample in question was peripheral blood, obtained on day 0 of AZD1222 vaccination. The clonotype originates from an adult in good health.

CDR3 nucleotides: TGTGCCATCAGTGAGTCGATATTGGGACAGGGGAATCAGCCCCAGCATTTT. Protein product: CAISESILGQGNQPQHF. The chain couples TRBV10-3 to TRBJ1-5, with TRBD1 matching over 10 bases. Trimming cost V 0 bases and J 4 bases; bases outside gene matches: 6. The CDR3 loop spans 17 amino acids. The germline gives CDR1 ENHRY, CDR2 SYGVKD.